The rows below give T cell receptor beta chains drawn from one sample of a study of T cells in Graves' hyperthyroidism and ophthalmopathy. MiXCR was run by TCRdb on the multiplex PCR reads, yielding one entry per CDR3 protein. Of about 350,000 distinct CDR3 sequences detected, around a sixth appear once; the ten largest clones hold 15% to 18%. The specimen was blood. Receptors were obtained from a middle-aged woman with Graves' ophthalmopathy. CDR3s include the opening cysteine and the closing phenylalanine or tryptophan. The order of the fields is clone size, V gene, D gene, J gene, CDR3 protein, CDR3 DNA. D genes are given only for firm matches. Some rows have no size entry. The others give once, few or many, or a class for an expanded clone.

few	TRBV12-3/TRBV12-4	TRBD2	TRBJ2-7	CASSSGTSGSYEQYF	TGTGCCAGCAGTTCCGGGACTAGCGGATCCTACGAGCAGTACTTC
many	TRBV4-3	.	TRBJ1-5	CASSQVTDQPQHF	TGCGCCAGCAGCCAAGTCACGGATCAGCCCCAGCATTTT
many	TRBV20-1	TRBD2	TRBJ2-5	CSANRLAGDKETQYF	TGCAGTGCCAACCGACTAGCGGGAGACAAAGAGACCCAGTACTTC
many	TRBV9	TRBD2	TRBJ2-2	CASSAASGGNTGELFF	TGTGCCAGCAGCGCCGCTAGCGGGGGGAACACCGGGGAGCTGTTTTTT
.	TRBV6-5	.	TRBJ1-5	CASSYSGTTQPQHF	TGTGCCAGCAGTTACTCCGGGACAACCCAGCCCCAGCATTTT
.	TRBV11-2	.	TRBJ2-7	CASSLVPGTAVYEQYF	TGTGCCAGCAGCTTAGTCCCCGGGACCGCTGTCTACGAGCAGTACTTC
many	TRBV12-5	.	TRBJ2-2	CASGRDGRNTGELFF	TGTGCTAGTGGTCGGGACGGCCGGAACACCGGGGAGCTGTTTTTT
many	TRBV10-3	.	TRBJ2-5	CAIGGWETQYF	TGTGCCATCGGGGGTTGGGAGACCCAGTACTTC
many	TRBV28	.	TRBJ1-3	CASSLRGTIYF	TGTGCCAGCAGTTTAAGGGGCACCATATATTTT
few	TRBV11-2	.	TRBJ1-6	CASSLDFRASPLHF	TGTGCCAGCAGCTTAGACTTCAGGGCTTCACCCCTCCACTTT
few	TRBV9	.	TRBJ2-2	CASSLSGNTGELFF	TGTGCCAGCAGCCTAAGCGGGAACACCGGGGAGCTGTTTTTT
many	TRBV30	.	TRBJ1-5	CAWRVAGALNQPQHF	TGTGCCTGGAGGGTAGCGGGGGCACTTAATCAGCCCCAGCATTTT
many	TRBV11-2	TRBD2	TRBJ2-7	CASSLLRELAYEQYF	TGTGCCAGCAGCTTATTGCGGGAGCTCGCCTACGAGCAGTACTTC
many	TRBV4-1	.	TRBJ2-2	CASSQDLAGLTGELFF	TGCGCCAGCAGCCAAGACCTGGCGGGGCTGACCGGGGAGCTGTTTTTT
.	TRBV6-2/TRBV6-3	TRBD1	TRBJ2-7	CASRRGQGRSSYEQYF	TGTGCCAGCAGACGCGGACAGGGGAGGAGCTCCTACGAGCAGTACTTC
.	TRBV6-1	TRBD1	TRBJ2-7	CASKQDRGPMKEQYF	TGTGCCAGCAAGCAAGACAGGGGTCCTATGAAAGAGCAGTACTTC
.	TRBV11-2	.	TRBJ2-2	CASSLGGLTGELFF	TGTGCCAGCAGCTTAGGGGGTCTCACCGGGGAGCTGTTTTTT
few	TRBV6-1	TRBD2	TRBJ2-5	CASSPGLAGTQETQYF	TGTGCCAGCAGTCCAGGACTAGCGGGGACCCAAGAGACCCAGTACTTC
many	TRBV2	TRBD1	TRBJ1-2	CASSLGTGTF	TGTGCCAGCAGTTTGGGGACAGGCACCTTC
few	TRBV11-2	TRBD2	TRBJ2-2	CASSSSGGGKTGELFF	TGTGCCAGCAGCTCCTCTGGGGGGGGAAAGACCGGGGAGCTGTTTTTT
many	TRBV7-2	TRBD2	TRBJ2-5	CASSGQTLSGSPPKYF	TGTGCCAGCAGCGGGCAGACTTTAAGCGGGAGTCCCCCCAAGTACTTC
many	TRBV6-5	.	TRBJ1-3	CASSYSKGTSGNTIYF	TGTGCCAGCAGTTACTCGAAGGGGACCTCTGGAAACACCATATATTTT
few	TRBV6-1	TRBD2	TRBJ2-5	CATAGTSGRSAETQYF	TGTGCCACCGCCGGGACTAGCGGGAGGAGTGCCGAGACCCAGTACTTC
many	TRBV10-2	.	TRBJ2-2	CASRKNTGELFF	TGCGCCAGCCGGAAGAACACCGGGGAGCTGTTTTTT
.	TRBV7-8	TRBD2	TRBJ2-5	CASSSTSGTSGSKGTQYF	TGTGCCAGCAGCTCAACTTCCGGGACTAGCGGGAGCAAAGGGACCCAGTACTTC